This T cell receptor (beta chain) was obtained from a study of regulatory T cells in long-lasting Graves disease. Noted time point: persistent/refractory GD, antithyroid drugs over 5 years with positive TRAb. RNA isolated from PBMCs was used to make the TCR library. CDR3 length: 15 amino acids. Germline V gene sequence: CDR1 SGHKS, CDR2 YYEKEE (reference sequence). V was shortened by 3 bases and J by 4 bases, with 13 bases between the two germline ends. A single count supports this clonotype. The antigen is unknown. To make TCR beta libraries, researchers used iRepertoire HTBI primers and Arm-PCR of CDR3 regions. MiXCR was run by TCRdb on the multiplex PCR reads, yielding one entry per CDR3 protein. The data show approximately 400,000 distinct CDR3 sequences, with 23% seen just once and 25% to 30% held by the top ten. Study-wide points: Persistent patients had more shared public clonotypes (roughly 2,500) than new patients (about 1,000).

This receptor was obtained from a woman aged 40-49 years with Graves disease. The V gene is TRBV5-5, the J gene TRBJ2-2, with a tentative D call TRBD1 (7 bases). Sequencing used peripheral blood mononuclear cells (PBMCs), obtained when the disease was refractory, from a patient treated with antithyroid drugs. The CDR3, as DNA: TGTGCCAGCAGCTGGGGGGACAGACCCACCGGGGAGCTGTTTTTT. Protein: CASSWGDRPTGELFF.